This T cell receptor (beta chain) was sequenced for a study of shared clonotypes between healthy human individuals. Study-wide context: Per-donor plates numbered three CD4 naive, three CD4 memory, two CD8 naive and one CD8 memory.

Findings and limits, study-wide: Donor clonotype sharing was expected to depend on sequencing depth. Among four donors, about 5% of naive CD4 clonotypes were found in common. The diversity represented, both genetic and in exposure history, was limited by few donors.

In regard to this clone: Antigen: not known. Other DNA sequences in this specimen translate into the identical CDR3.

Libraries were prepared by immunoSEQ multiplex PCR; TCRdb keeps only in-frame clonotypes and omits some of them. This sample carries approximately 700,000 clones, around 78% of them seen once, and the ten largest clones take roughly 2%. Germline assignment: CDR1 SGHRS and CDR2 YFSETQ. V was clipped by 0 bases and J by 4 bases, with 11 bases between them. The CDR3 runs to 14 residues. Sequencing was carried out using memory CD4+ T cells sorted from blood. Specified subset: CD45RA-negative fraction. The chain joins TRBV5-1 to TRBJ2-7; a possible D gene is TRBD1 (5 bases). The sequence derives from a woman aged 25 to 45 in good health. The CDR3 nucleotides are TGCGCCAGCAGCTTGGGGGCAGGGCCTTACGAGCAGTACTTC. Residues: CASSLGAGPYEQYF.